This T cell receptor beta chain stems from a study of shared clonotypes between healthy human individuals. With respect to this clone: Other DNA sequences from this sample encode an identical CDR3 as well.

Sequencing was performed with immunoSEQ multiplex PCR; in TCRdb, only in-frame clones are kept and a portion is missing. Of over a million clones in the sample, around 82% were seen once. The germline V gene has CDR1 LNHNV and CDR2 YYDKDF (reference sequence). The CDR3 consists of 13 residues. V lost 0 bases and J lost 1, with 3 bases in between. The TCR was taken from a man younger than 35 in good health. Some clones in this sample may be carry-over from other donors' samples. The gene calls are TRBV15 and TRBJ1-1; D remains unclear. The sequenced sample consisted of memory CD4+ T cells from PBMCs. The subset was: CD45RA-negative fraction. CDR3 residues: CATSRDRNTEAFF. CDR3 DNA sequence: TGTGCCACCAGCAGAGACCGGAACACTGAAGCTTTCTTT.